This T cell receptor beta chain was found in a study of response to subunit inactivated influenza vaccine. TCRdb called the RT-PCR reads again in MiXCR, with one record for every CDR3 protein. The sample holds roughly 540,000 distinct CDR3 sequences; around a quarter are singletons and the top ten take approximately 3%. The CDR3 runs 15 residues. Unmatched junction bases numbered 9, after V lost 5 bases and J lost 3 bases. Germline V gene lookup returns CDR1 MNHEY and CDR2 SVGEGT. This clonotype was counted between two and nine times. These data were also reused for a study on T cells expressing NK-cell markers. From that paper: It was by 5'RACE template switching with UMIs that TCR beta cDNA was made. Source material for TCR beta repertoires consisted of sorted CD3+CD56+NKG2C+, CD3+CD56+NKG2C- and CD3+CD56-NKG2C+ T cells. In the group of eight sequenced donors, seven were HCMV-seropositive and one was seronegative. Of the CD8+ T cell pool in about six donors, about 1.0-8% was accounted for by dominant NKG2C+ clonotypes.

The sample here was CD4+ T cells sorted from PBMCs, taken 12 days after vaccination. V gene TRBV6-2 or TRBV6-3 combines with J gene TRBJ2-7; 8 nucleotides align to TRBD2. This sequence was found in a man over 45 who received an inactivated influenza vaccine. CDR3 in amino acids: CASSRRLANNYEQYF. In DNA form, the CDR3 reads TGTGCCAGCAGTAGAAGACTAGCGAACAACTACGAGCAGTACTTC.